This T cell receptor (beta chain) was identified in a study of T-cell reconstitution after alpha-beta-depleted transplantation in children. Study findings and constraints: Some patients showed high day-60 TCRbeta diversity, which derived from surviving recipient T cells and thymic progenitors. Alpha-beta T cells about two months after transplant reportedly derived from several hundred expanded graft clones.

Unique molecular identifiers were incorporated into the prepared TCRbeta library. One entry per CDR3 protein, called by TCRdb with MiXCR from the PCR reads. The table lists 580,000 or so distinct CDR3 sequences, more than 20% of them singletons. Germline CDR1 SEHNR, CDR2 FQNEAQ (reference sequence). V was pared by 1 base and J by 7 bases, with 5 bases of the junction left unmatched. The CDR3 runs 16 residues. Many counts were recorded for this clonotype. Its antigen is not identified. The receptor was derived from a boy in the first two years of life who had a stem cell transplant for acute myeloid leukemia, so the T cells may come from the graft donor. The V call is TRBV7-9, the J call TRBJ2-1, with 12 nucleotides matching TRBD2. The sample consisted of PBMCs, mostly from graft donor cells, taken 360 days after TCRalphabeta/CD19-depleted stem cell transplant. This CDR3 is CASSLVLAGGINEQFF. The CDR3 DNA follows: TGTGCCAGCAGCTTAGTCCTAGCGGGGGGGATTAATGAGCAGTTCTTC.